Listed below are T cell receptor beta chains from one sample, sequenced in a study of tumor and adjacent non-tumor tissue in lung cancer. TCRdb reprocessed the multiplex PCR reads with MiXCR, giving one entry per CDR3 protein. The sample records 60,000 to 90,000 distinct CDR3 sequences, about three quarters being singletons. The specimen was lung tumor tissue. Source of these receptors: a woman in her fifties or sixties with non-small cell lung cancer. Both conserved end residues are part of each CDR3. The D gene is left open where the match is weak. The size of a clone is reported for some rows only, either as once, few or many, or as a class for expanded clones.

abundance,j_gene,v_gene,d_gene,CDR3aa,CDR3nt
.,TRBJ2-1,TRBV12-3/TRBV12-4,.,CASRSSGTNEQFF,TGTGCCAGCAGGTCTAGTGGCACTAATGAGCAGTTCTTC
many,TRBJ2-5,TRBV5-1,TRBD1,CASSLDLPGQGEETQYF,TGCGCCAGCAGCTTGGACCTGCCGGGACAGGGAGAAGAGACCCAGTACTTC
.,TRBJ2-2,TRBV6-1,TRBD1,CASSETGLEKNLNTGELFF,TGTGCCAGTAGCGAGACAGGGCTTGAGAAGAACTTGAACACCGGGGAGCTGTTTTTT
few,TRBJ1-1,TRBV7-9,.,CASSPISGAEALF,TGTGCCAGCAGCCCCATCTCGGGCGCTGAAGCTCTCTTT
many,TRBJ2-7,TRBV2,.,CASSTRDEQYF,TGTGCCAGCAGTACTAGAGACGAGCAGTACTTC
.,TRBJ2-7,TRBV29-1,TRBD2,CSDTGTSPYEQYF,TGCAGCGATACAGGGACTAGCCCCTACGAGCAATACTTC
few,TRBJ2-2,TRBV18,.,CASSPPLAAGELFF,TGTGCCAGCTCACCACCGCTAGCCGCCGGGGAGCTGTTTTTT
.,TRBJ1-3,TRBV29-1,TRBD1,CSTSTTGAGNTIYF,TGCAGCACATCCACGACAGGGGCTGGGAACACCATATATTTT
.,TRBJ2-1,TRBV29-1,TRBD2,CSLEELAGGNEQFF,TGCAGCCTTGAGGAATTAGCGGGAGGGAATGAGCAGTTTTTC
.,TRBJ1-4,TRBV12-3/TRBV12-4,TRBD1,CASSSATGSDEKLFF,TGTGCCAGTAGTTCCGCGACAGGGAGTGACGAAAAACTGTTTTTT
.,TRBJ2-7,TRBV11-2,.,CGSSLTDTAYEQYF,TGTGGCAGCAGCCTGACGGATACTGCCTACGAGCAGTATTTC
many,TRBJ2-1,TRBV6-4,TRBD1,CASRVRTGSYEQFF,TGTGCCAGCAGAGTAAGGACAGGGAGCTATGAGCAGTTCTTC
.,TRBJ2-3,TRBV4-1,.,CASTQRSGEGTDTQYF,TGCGCCAGTACCCAACGGTCGGGTGAGGGAACAGATACGCAGTATTTT
.,TRBJ1-4,TRBV12-3/TRBV12-4,.,CAMSRAGDEKLFF,TGTGCCATGAGTCGGGCAGGGGACGAAAAACTGTTTTTT
.,TRBJ1-3,TRBV6-5,.,CAGSYSNALGSGNTIYF,TGTGCCGGCAGTTACTCGAACGCCTTGGGGTCGGGTAACACCATATATTTT
.,TRBJ1-5,TRBV12-3/TRBV12-4,.,CASSFGGSQPQHF,TGTGCCAGCAGTTTTGGGGGAAGTCAACCCCAGCATTTT
many,TRBJ2-7,TRBV2,TRBD2,CASSGLEGLGSYEQYF,TGTGCCAGCAGTGGGCTTGAGGGACTAGGCTCCTACGAGCAGTACTTC
.,TRBJ2-7,TRBV10-2,TRBD2,CASTSGSSYKHYF,TGCGCCAGCACTAGCGGTAGCTCCTACAAGCATTACTTT
.,TRBJ2-5,TRBV18,.,CASSLTERETQYF,TGTGCCAGCTCACTTACGGAGCGGGAGACCCAGTACTTC
.,TRBJ1-5,TRBV6-1,.,CAGTSGAFQPQHF,TGTGCCGGCACTTCAGGTGCCTTTCAGCCCCAGCATTTT
.,TRBJ2-7,TRBV29-1,TRBD2,CSVEKGGTSGMTYNEQYF,TGCAGTGTTGAAAAGGGGGGGACTAGCGGGATGACCTACAATGAGCAGTACTTC
medium-sized,TRBJ2-1,TRBV11-3,TRBD2,CASSSWGGRNEQFF,TGTGCCAGCAGCTCTTGGGGCGGGAGAAATGAGCAGTTCTTC
.,TRBJ2-1,TRBV12-5,TRBD2,CASCLTLAGGNEQFF,TGTGCTAGTTGCTTGACGCTAGCGGGAGGTAATGAGCAGTTCTTC
.,TRBJ2-4,TRBV20-1,TRBD2,CSASDGGSLAKNVQYF,TGCAGTGCTAGCGACGGGGGGAGCCTAGCCAAAAACGTTCAGTACTTC
.,TRBJ2-1,TRBV4-1,.,CTSRTIGEHLF,TGCACCAGCAGGACCATAGGTGAGCACCTCTTC
.,TRBJ2-2,TRBV4-1,.,CASSQASERTGELFF,TGCGCCAGCAGCCAAGCCAGCGAGAGGACCGGGGAGCTATTTTTT
.,TRBJ2-1,TRBV6-1,TRBD2,CASSVHMTSGVDNEQFF,TGTGCCAGCAGTGTGCATATGACTAGCGGGGTTGACAATGAGCAGTTCTTC
.,TRBJ1-5,TRBV29-1,TRBD1,CSVSGGLYQPQHF,TGCAGCGTCTCAGGGGGACTGTATCAGCCCCAGCATTTT
once,TRBJ1-5,TRBV6-1,.,CASISTGEGTNQHQHF,TGTGCCAGCATATCGACAGGAGAGGGTACCAATCAGCACCAGCATTTT